A selection of T cell receptor beta chains follows, all from one sample in a study of CD8 T cells in Susac syndrome. TCRdb redid the calling of the immunoSEQ multiplex PCR reads with MiXCR, one entry per CDR3 protein. The sample contains some 150,000 distinct CDR3 sequences, nearly 95% of which appear only once. The specimen sequenced was CD8+ T cells from PBMCs. The receptors originated from a human donor in good health. The CDR3 runs from the conserved cysteine through the conserved F or W. Fields, in order: J gene, D gene, V gene, CDR3 length, clone size, CDR3 protein, CDR3 DNA. The D gene is left open where the match is weak. Only some rows state a clone size, as once, few, many or a class for expanded clones.

TRBJ1-1	NA	TRBV27	19	NA	CASSLGGIYRDEFNTEAFF	TGTGCCAGCAGCCTAGGAGGGATATACAGGGATGAATTTAACACTGAAGCTTTCTTT
TRBJ2-4	NA	TRBV27	13	NA	CASSLNERNIQYF	TGTGCCAGCAGTTTAAACGAGAGGAACATTCAGTACTTC
TRBJ2-1	TRBD2	TRBV19	13	NA	CASSKGLANEQFF	TGTGCCAGTAGTAAGGGACTAGCCAATGAGCAGTTCTTC
TRBJ2-7	TRBD1	TRBV28	16	once	CASSHRYRDRVDEQYF	TGTGCCAGCAGTCACAGATACCGGGACAGGGTAGACGAGCAGTACTTC
TRBJ2-3	TRBD2	TRBV28	16	NA	CASSPLGGRAGDTQYF	TGTGCCAGCAGCCCCCTCGGCGGGAGGGCCGGGGATACGCAGTATTTT
TRBJ2-7	TRBD2	TRBV12-3/TRBV12-4	14	NA	CASTWTSGRVEQYF	TGTGCCAGCACCTGGACTAGCGGGAGGGTCGAGCAGTACTTC
TRBJ1-5	NA	TRBV19	15	NA	CASTDAPGGNQPQHF	TGTGCCAGTACCGATGCCCCCGGAGGCAATCAGCCCCAGCATTTT
TRBJ2-5	NA	TRBV29-1	11	NA	CSVVGLETQYF	TGCAGCGTTGTCGGGCTGGAGACCCAGTACTTC
TRBJ1-1	NA	TRBV30	11	NA	CALDRNTEAFF	TGTGCCTTGGACAGGAACACTGAAGCTTTCTTT
TRBJ2-5	NA	TRBV9	13	NA	CASSVAAQETQYF	TGTGCCAGCAGCGTAGCGGCCCAAGAGACCCAGTACTTC
TRBJ2-7	TRBD1	TRBV4-2	13	NA	CASSQYRGDEQYF	TGTGCCAGCAGCCAATACAGGGGGGACGAGCAGTACTTC
TRBJ2-1	NA	TRBV12-3/TRBV12-4	15	NA	CASSSRGSTDNEQFF	TGTGCCAGCAGTTCAAGGGGGTCCACGGACAATGAGCAGTTCTTC
TRBJ2-1	NA	TRBV28	12	once	CASGLDNNEQFF	TGTGCCAGCGGGCTAGATAACAATGAGCAGTTCTTC
TRBJ2-4	NA	TRBV28	17	once	CASSRPPRGNWENIQYF	TGTGCCAGCAGTCGACCACCTCGGGGGAACTGGGAAAACATTCAGTACTTC
TRBJ2-5	NA	TRBV7-9	16	NA	CASSFRIGEIKETQYF	TGTGCCAGCAGCTTTAGGATTGGGGAGATTAAGGAGACCCAGTACTTC
TRBJ2-7	NA	TRBV7-9	13	NA	CASSPRDARKQYF	TGTGCCAGCAGCCCCCGGGACGCAAGGAAGCAGTACTTC
TRBJ2-7	NA	TRBV20-1	13	NA	CSARPGISYEQYF	TGCAGTGCTAGACCAGGGATCTCCTACGAGCAGTACTTC
TRBJ2-7	TRBD2	TRBV13	14	NA	CASSTSGKTYEQYF	TGTGCCAGCAGCACCAGCGGGAAAACCTACGAGCAGTACTTC
TRBJ1-1	NA	TRBV7-9	12	NA	CASSLVATEAFF	TGTGCCAGCAGCTTGGTCGCCACTGAAGCTTTCTTT
TRBJ2-2	NA	TRBV28	14	NA	CASSLVTYTGELFF	TGTGCCAGCAGTTTAGTCACTTACACCGGGGAGCTGTTTTTT
TRBJ2-1	NA	TRBV19	13	NA	CASSINSANEQFF	TGTGCCAGTAGTATTAACTCCGCCAATGAGCAGTTCTTC
TRBJ2-5	NA	TRBV15	14	NA	CATSRVEGGETQYF	TGTGCCACCAGCAGAGTAGAGGGGGGGGAGACCCAGTACTTC
TRBJ2-1	TRBD2	TRBV29-1	15	NA	CSVDRLAGVKDEQFF	TGCAGCGTTGATAGACTAGCGGGAGTAAAAGATGAGCAGTTCTTC
TRBJ2-1	TRBD2	TRBV29-1	13	NA	CSVWTSVVNEQFF	TGCAGCGTATGGACTAGCGTGGTCAATGAGCAGTTCTTC
TRBJ2-3	NA	TRBV3-1	15	NA	CASSQEGWRTDTQYF	TGTGCCAGCAGCCAAGAGGGCTGGCGCACAGATACGCAGTATTTT
TRBJ1-1	NA	TRBV6-5	13	NA	CASSYPQNTEAFF	TGTGCCAGCAGTTACCCCCAGAACACTGAAGCTTTCTTT
TRBJ2-3	NA	TRBV11-1	14	NA	CASSLTSNTDTQYF	TGTGCCAGCAGCTTAACATCGAACACAGATACGCAGTATTTT
TRBJ2-7	NA	TRBV29-1	16	NA	CSVVGQGIYAPYEQYF	TGCAGCGTTGTTGGTCAGGGAATTTATGCCCCCTACGAGCAGTACTTC